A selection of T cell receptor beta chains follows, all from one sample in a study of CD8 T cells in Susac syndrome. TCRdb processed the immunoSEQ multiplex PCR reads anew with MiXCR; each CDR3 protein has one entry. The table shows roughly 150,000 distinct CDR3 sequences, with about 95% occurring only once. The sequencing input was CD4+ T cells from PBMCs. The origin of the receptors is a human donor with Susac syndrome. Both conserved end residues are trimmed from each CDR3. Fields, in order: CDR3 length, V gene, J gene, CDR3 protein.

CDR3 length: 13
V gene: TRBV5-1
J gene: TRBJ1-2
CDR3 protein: ASKDTGRSNYGYT

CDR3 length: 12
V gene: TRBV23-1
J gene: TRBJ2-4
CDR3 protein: ASSQWKQQNIQY

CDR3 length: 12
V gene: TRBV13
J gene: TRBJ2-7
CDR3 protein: ASSLGPGSYEQY

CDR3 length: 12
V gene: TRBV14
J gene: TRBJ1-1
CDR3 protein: ASSPRTANTEAF

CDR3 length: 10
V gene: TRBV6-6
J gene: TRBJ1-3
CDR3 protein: ASTGGGNTIY

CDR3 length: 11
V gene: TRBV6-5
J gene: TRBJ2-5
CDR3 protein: ARGLAGEETQY

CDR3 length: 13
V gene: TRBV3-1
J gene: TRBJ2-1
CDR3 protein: ASSQGPMGSHEQF

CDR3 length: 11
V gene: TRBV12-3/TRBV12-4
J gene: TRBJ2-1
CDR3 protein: ALGLAGGWEQF

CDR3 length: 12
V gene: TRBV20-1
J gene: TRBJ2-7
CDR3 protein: SATEGQGRHEQY

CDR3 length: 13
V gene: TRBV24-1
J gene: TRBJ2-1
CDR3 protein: ATSVGGGGVGEQF

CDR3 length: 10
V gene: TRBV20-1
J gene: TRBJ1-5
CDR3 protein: SANRENQPQH

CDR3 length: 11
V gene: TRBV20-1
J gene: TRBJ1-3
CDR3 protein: SARDSPTNTIY

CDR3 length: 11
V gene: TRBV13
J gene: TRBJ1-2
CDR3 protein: ASSLESQYGYT

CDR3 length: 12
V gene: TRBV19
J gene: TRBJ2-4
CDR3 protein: ASSTGTAKNIQY

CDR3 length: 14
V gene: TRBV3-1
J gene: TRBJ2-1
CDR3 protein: ASSQDSGGLRNEQF

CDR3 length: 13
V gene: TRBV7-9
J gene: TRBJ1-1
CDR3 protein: ASSLVTGTNTEAF

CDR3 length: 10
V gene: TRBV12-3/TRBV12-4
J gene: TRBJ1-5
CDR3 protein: ASSTTDQPQH

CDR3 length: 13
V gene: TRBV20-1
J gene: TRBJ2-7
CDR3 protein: SARVAEHSSYEQY

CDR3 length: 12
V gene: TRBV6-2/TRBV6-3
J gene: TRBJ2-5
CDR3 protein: ASSYLQGQETQY

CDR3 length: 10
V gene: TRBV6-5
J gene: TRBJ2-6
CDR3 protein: ASISRANVLT

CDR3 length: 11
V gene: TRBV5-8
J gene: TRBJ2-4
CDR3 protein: ASTSTGARIQY

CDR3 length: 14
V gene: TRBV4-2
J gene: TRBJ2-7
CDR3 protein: ASSQDQLAGGTEQY

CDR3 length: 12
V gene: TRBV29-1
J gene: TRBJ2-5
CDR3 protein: SVDRQGVEETQY

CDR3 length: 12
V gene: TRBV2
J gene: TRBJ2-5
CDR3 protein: ASGGSGGLPTQY

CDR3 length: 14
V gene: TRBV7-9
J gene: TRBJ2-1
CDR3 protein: ASSPARASGYNEQF

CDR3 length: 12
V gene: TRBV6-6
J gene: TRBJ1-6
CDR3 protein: ASSRRDPNSPLH

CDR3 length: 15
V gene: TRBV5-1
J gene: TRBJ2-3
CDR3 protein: ASSLKDAGATTDTQY

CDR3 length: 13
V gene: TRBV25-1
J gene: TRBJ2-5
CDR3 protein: ASSEYGQGLETQY

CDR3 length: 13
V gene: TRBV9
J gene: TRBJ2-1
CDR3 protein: ASSVGVAGNNEQF

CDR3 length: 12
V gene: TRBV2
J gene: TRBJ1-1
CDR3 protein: ASSETGPYTEAF

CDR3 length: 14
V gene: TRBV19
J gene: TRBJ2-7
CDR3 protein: ASSIGTRVGGYEQY

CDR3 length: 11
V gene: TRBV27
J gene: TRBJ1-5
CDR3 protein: ASGQRGHQPQH

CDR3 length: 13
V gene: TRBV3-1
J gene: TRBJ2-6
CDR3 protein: ASSQDPSGANVLT

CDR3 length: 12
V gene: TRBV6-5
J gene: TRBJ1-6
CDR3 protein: ASRIQGSNSPLH

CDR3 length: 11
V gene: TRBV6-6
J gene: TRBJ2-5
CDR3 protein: ASMWDFQETQY

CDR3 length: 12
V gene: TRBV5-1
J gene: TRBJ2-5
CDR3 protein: ASSLGVNQETQY

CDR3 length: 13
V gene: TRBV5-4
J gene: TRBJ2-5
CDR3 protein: ASSPRTATRETQY

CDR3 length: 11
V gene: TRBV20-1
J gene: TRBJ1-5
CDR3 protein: SADVNPEGPQH

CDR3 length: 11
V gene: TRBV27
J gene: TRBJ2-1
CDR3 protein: ASSPPVGNEQF

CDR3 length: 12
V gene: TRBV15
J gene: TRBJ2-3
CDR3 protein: AATSGMGTDTQY

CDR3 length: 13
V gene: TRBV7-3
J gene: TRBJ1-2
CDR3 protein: ASSPFAGGTGGYT

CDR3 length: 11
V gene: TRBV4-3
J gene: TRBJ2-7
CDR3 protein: ARRTDNSNEQY

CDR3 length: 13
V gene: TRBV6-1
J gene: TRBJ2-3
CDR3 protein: ASSGLGGTTDTQY

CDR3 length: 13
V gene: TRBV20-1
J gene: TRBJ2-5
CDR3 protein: SARLGTSGQETQY

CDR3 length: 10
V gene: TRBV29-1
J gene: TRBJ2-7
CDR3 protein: SVGQVAGEQY

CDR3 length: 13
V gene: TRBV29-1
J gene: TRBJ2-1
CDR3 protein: SVAGLAGGTNEQF

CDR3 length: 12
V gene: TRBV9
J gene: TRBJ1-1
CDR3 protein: ASSVSGENTEAF

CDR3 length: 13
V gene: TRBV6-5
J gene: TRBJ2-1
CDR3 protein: ASSYEGSSYNEQF

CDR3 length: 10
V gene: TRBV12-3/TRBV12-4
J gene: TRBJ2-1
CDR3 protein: ASSLDGSEQF

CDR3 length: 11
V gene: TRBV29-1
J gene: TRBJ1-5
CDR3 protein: SVRQGAAQPQH

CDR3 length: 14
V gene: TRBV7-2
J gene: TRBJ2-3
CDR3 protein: ASSLGNLGGTDTQY

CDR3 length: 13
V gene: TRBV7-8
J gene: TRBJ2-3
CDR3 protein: ASSLGQRGTDTQY

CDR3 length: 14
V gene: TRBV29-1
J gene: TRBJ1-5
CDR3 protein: SAPRQGPYSNQPQH

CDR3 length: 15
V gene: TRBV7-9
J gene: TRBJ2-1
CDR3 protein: ASSSGLAGGPYNEQF

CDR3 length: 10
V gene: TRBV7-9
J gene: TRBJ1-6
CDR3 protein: ASLTAGGRLH